Listed below are T cell receptor beta chains from one sample, sequenced in a study of spatial heterogeneity in lung cancer. MiXCR, run by TCRdb on the 5' RACE reads, gives a single entry per CDR3 protein. The table shows several thousand distinct CDR3 sequences, with about 7.7% occurring only once. Sequenced material: lung tumor tissue, taken at surgery. Receptor source: a female donor with early-stage non-small cell lung cancer. CDR3s include the opening cysteine and the closing phenylalanine or tryptophan. Fields, in order: J gene, clone size, V gene, D gene, CDR3 length, CDR3 DNA, CDR3 protein. D genes are given only for firm matches. A clone size is listed for some rows: how often the clone was seen (once, few, many), or a class if it is expanded.

TRBJ1-6 | many | TRBV7-2 | - | 13 | TGTGCCAGCAGCTTAAGGACCGATTCACCCCTCCACTTT | CASSLRTDSPLHF
TRBJ1-2 | many | TRBV3-1 | - | 15 | TGTGCCAGCAGCCCGAAGTCGACCCTTAACTATGGCTACACCTTC | CASSPKSTLNYGYTF
TRBJ2-3 | many | TRBV4-3 | - | 18 | TGCGCCAGCAGCCAAGTGGGCTTCACCTCTTCTGGCACAGATACGCAGTATTTT | CASSQVGFTSSGTDTQYF
TRBJ2-5 | many | TRBV7-2 | - | 14 | TGTGCCAGCAGCTTAGTCAGCGCACAAGAGACCCAGTACTTC | CASSLVSAQETQYF
TRBJ1-1 | medium-sized | TRBV6-5 | - | 14 | TGTGCCAGCAGTTACTCGACCAGGGGCGCTGAAGCTTTCTTT | CASSYSTRGAEAFF
TRBJ1-3 | medium-sized | TRBV7-2 | TRBD1 | 17 | TGTGCCAGCAGCTTGGCCCTCCCAGGGGGAAGTGGAAACACCATATATTTT | CASSLALPGGSGNTIYF
TRBJ2-7 | many | TRBV6-5 | - | 12 | TGTGCCAGCAGTTCGACGAAATACGAGCAGTACTTC | CASSSTKYEQYF
TRBJ2-3 | many | TRBV29-1 | - | 13 | TGCAGCGTTGATCTAGCGAACACAGATACGCAGTATTTT | CSVDLANTDTQYF
TRBJ2-7 | few | TRBV7-2 | TRBD1 | 17 | TGTGCCAGCAGCTTAGGACGCCCAGGGACAGGAGGTTACGAGCAGTACTTC | CASSLGRPGTGGYEQYF
TRBJ2-3 | many | TRBV7-2 | - | 15 | TGTGCCAGCAGCTTAACAGGGACGAACACAGATACGCAGTATTTT | CASSLTGTNTDTQYF
TRBJ2-6 | - | TRBV24-1 | TRBD1 | 16 | TGTGCCACCGCGGGACAGGGTTTCTCTGGGGCCAACGTCCTGACTTTC | CATAGQGFSGANVLTF
TRBJ2-2 | many | TRBV7-6 | - | 16 | TGTGCCAGCAGCCCAAGACCCCGGGGGAACACCGGGGAGCTGTTTTTT | CASSPRPRGNTGELFF
TRBJ2-3 | many | TRBV7-3 | - | 15 | TGTGCCAGCAGCTTAGAGGGACATAGGACAGATACGCAGTATTTT | CASSLEGHRTDTQYF
TRBJ2-5 | many | TRBV20-1 | - | 11 | TGCAGTGCTTGGGACCCGCCAACCCAGTACTTC | CSAWDPPTQYF
TRBJ2-5 | large | TRBV6-2/TRBV6-3 | - | 15 | TGTGCCAGCAGTTTACAAGGGGCGCCTCAAGAGACCCAGTACTTC | CASSLQGAPQETQYF
TRBJ1-5 | medium-sized | TRBV6-5 | TRBD1 | 15 | TGTGCCAGCAGTTATGGACAGGGTGTCGATCAGCCCCAGCATTTT | CASSYGQGVDQPQHF
TRBJ1-5 | many | TRBV30 | - | 12 | TGTGCCTGGAGTAGAGGGAATCAGCCCCAGCATTTT | CAWSRGNQPQHF
TRBJ2-2 | many | TRBV14 | TRBD2 | 15 | TGTGCCAGCAGCCAAGAACTAGCGGGAGCCGGGGAGCTGTTTTTT | CASSQELAGAGELFF
TRBJ2-7 | medium-sized | TRBV28 | - | 13 | TGTGCCACCGAGTCTCTTTGGGCGTACGAGCAGTACTTC | CATESLWAYEQYF
TRBJ2-7 | many | TRBV6-1 | - | 15 | - | CASSTSTAGGYEQYF
TRBJ2-7 | - | TRBV19 | TRBD2 | 15 | TGTGCCAGTAGTACGACTAGCGGGAAGCGAAACGAGCAGTACTTC | CASSTTSGKRNEQYF
TRBJ2-5 | many | TRBV5-6 | TRBD2 | 13 | TGTGCCAGCAGCCCGACTAGCGCCGAGACCCAGTACTTC | CASSPTSAETQYF
TRBJ2-3 | many | TRBV27 | - | 13 | TGTGCCAGCAGTACACGTAGGACAGATACGCAGTATTTT | CASSTRRTDTQYF
TRBJ2-3 | many | TRBV20-1 | - | 12 | TGCAGTGCTAATAGCGGCACAGATACGCAGTATTTT | CSANSGTDTQYF
TRBJ1-1 | many | TRBV4-3 | - | 14 | TGCGCCAGCAGCCAGAAGGTACAGAACACTGAAGCTTTCTTT | CASSQKVQNTEAFF
TRBJ2-1 | medium-sized | TRBV7-2 | - | 13 | TGTGCCAGCAGCTCCTTTTCCTACAATGAGCAGTTCTTC | CASSSFSYNEQFF
TRBJ1-2 | few | TRBV19 | - | 13 | TGTGCCAGTACCCCTGGAGGGTGGGGTGGCTACACCTTC | CASTPGGWGGYTF
TRBJ2-1 | many | TRBV4-2 | TRBD2 | 16 | TGTGCCAGCAGCCAAGGGACTAGCGGGGGTGACAATGAGCAGTTCTTC | CASSQGTSGGDNEQFF
TRBJ1-2 | few | TRBV9 | - | 15 | TGTGCCAGCAGCGTAGGCCAGTCACTTACCTATGGCTACACCTTC | CASSVGQSLTYGYTF
TRBJ2-1 | many | TRBV5-4 | - | 13 | TGTGCCAGCTCGGCGGGACCCCACAATGAGCGGTTCTTC | CASSAGPHNERFF
TRBJ1-1 | many | TRBV20-1 | - | 11 | TGCAGTGCTAGAGATCAGGGGAGTAGGTTCTTT | CSARDQGSRFF
TRBJ1-3 | - | TRBV7-2 | - | 15 | TGTGCCGGCAGCTCTAGCGGGACACCTGGAAACACCATAAATTTT | CAGSSSGTPGNTINF
TRBJ1-1 | medium-sized | TRBV3-1 | TRBD1 | 12 | TGTGCCAGCAGCCCGAGGGGGCTGGGGGCTTTCTTT | CASSPRGLGAFF
TRBJ2-5 | many | TRBV27 | TRBD2 | 14 | TGTGCCAGCAGCTTAGCGGGCAGGGAAGAGACCCAGTACTTC | CASSLAGREETQYF
TRBJ1-1 | - | TRBV29-1 | - | 11 | TGCAGCGGCGCGATAAACACTGAAGCTTTCTTT | CSGAINTEAFF
TRBJ1-2 | few | TRBV5-6 | - | 12 | TGTGCCAGCAGTGGATATGGCTATGGCTACACCTTC | CASSGYGYGYTF
TRBJ2-3 | medium-sized | TRBV7-2 | - | 12 | TGTGCCAGCAGCTGGGGGGCAGATACGCAGTATTTT | CASSWGADTQYF
TRBJ2-3 | large | TRBV4-2 | TRBD2 | 14 | TGTGCCAGCAGCTATAGCGGGATCACAGATACGCAGTATTTT | CASSYSGITDTQYF
TRBJ2-1 | many | TRBV2 | - | 14 | TGTGCCAGCAGCCCTGGGAGCTCCTACAATGAGCAGTTCTTC | CASSPGSSYNEQFF
TRBJ2-2 | many | TRBV15 | - | 14 | TGTGCCACCAGCAGAGAGACCCTGCCCGGGGAGCTGTTTTTT | CATSRETLPGELFF
TRBJ2-2 | few | TRBV7-8 | - | 14 | TGTGCCAGCAGCCCAGGGGGGTTAACCGGGGAGCTGTTTTTT | CASSPGGLTGELFF
TRBJ2-7 | few | TRBV20-1 | - | 14 | TGCAGTGCTAGAGATCCTTTCGCCGGCTACGAGCAGTACTTC | CSARDPFAGYEQYF
TRBJ2-5 | medium-sized | TRBV11-1 | TRBD2 | 14 | TGTGCCAGCAGCTCGTTAGCGGGACGGGAGACCCAGTACTTC | CASSSLAGRETQYF
TRBJ2-3 | - | TRBV10-3 | TRBD1 | 15 | TGTGCCATCAGGGGGGACAGGGGTAGCACAGATACGCAGTATTTT | CAIRGDRGSTDTQYF
TRBJ2-7 | many | TRBV6-5 | TRBD1 | 14 | TGTGCCAGCAGTTTCGGGACAGGGAGGCACGAGCAGTACTTC | CASSFGTGRHEQYF
TRBJ2-3 | medium-sized | TRBV5-1 | - | 14 | TGCGCCAGCAGCCCGGGTGGAGGGACAGATACGCAGTATTTT | CASSPGGGTDTQYF
TRBJ2-7 | - | TRBV9 | - | 14 | TGTGCCAGCAGCCCAACCCATGGACCCTCGGGGCAGTACTTC | CASSPTHGPSGQYF
TRBJ2-2 | many | TRBV7-2 | TRBD1 | 14 | TGTGCCAGCAGCTCGGGACAGATTACCGGGGAGCTGTTTTTT | CASSSGQITGELFF
TRBJ1-1 | many | TRBV27 | - | 13 | TGTGCCAGCAGTTTTGATTTTAACACTGAAGCTTTCTTT | CASSFDFNTEAFF
TRBJ2-3 | many | TRBV6-2/TRBV6-3 | - | 13 | TGTGCCAGCAGCCAGGCCTACACAGATACGCAGTATTTT | CASSQAYTDTQYF
TRBJ1-1 | medium-sized | TRBV12-3/TRBV12-4 | - | 16 | TGTGCCAGCAGCTTTACGCTTTGGACAACTAACACTGAAGCTTTCTTT | CASSFTLWTTNTEAFF